Listed below are T cell receptor beta chains from one sample, sequenced in a study of blood T cell repertoires in COVID-19. Method: immunoSEQ multiplex PCR; TCRdb's copy keeps in-frame clones and lacks some. The table includes a few hundred thousand clones, roughly 84% detected once. Input material: peripheral blood. The source of these receptors is a man aged 50-59 years with active or convalescent COVID-19. The CDR3 runs from the conserved cysteine through the conserved F or W.

J gene | V gene | CDR3 protein
TRBJ2-7 | TRBV5-6 | CASTISGRGSYEQYF
TRBJ1-4 | TRBV4-3 | CASSRDREGEKLFF
TRBJ1-6 | TRBV5-6 | CASSEQGLLRSPLHF
TRBJ1-2 | TRBV11-2 | CASSLETGTGYTF
TRBJ2-7 | TRBV29-1 | CSVTSVLSYEQYF
TRBJ2-1 | TRBV6-5 | CASGAVQGDLYEQFF
TRBJ2-5 | TRBV3-1/TRBV3-2 | CASSQAFGTEFQETQYF
TRBJ2-4 | TRBV4-2 | CASSLTGTGAKNIQYF
TRBJ1-4 | TRBV6-6 | CASSYRGEHEKLFF
TRBJ1-5 | TRBV6-5 | CASRVTGDNNQPQHF
TRBJ1-2 | TRBV30 | CAWSPGQDYGYTF
TRBJ2-3 | TRBV19 | CATASGRALDTQYF
TRBJ2-7 | TRBV19 | CASSSRDRGLEQYF
TRBJ2-1 | TRBV7-7 | CASSRDTGSYNEQFF
TRBJ2-1 | TRBV19 | CASSKKIQGEWYNEQFF
TRBJ2-5 | TRBV28 | CASSLLGLARETQYF
TRBJ2-1 | TRBV3-1/TRBV3-2 | CASSWDSLSYNEQFF
TRBJ2-5 | TRBV2 | CASRGGGGLAGAGYQETQYF
TRBJ1-6 | TRBV6-5 | CASSRQGMNSPLHF
TRBJ2-1 | TRBV28 | CASSSGGPYNEQFF
TRBJ1-2 | TRBV18 | CASSPSTGDYGYTF
TRBJ1-4 | TRBV6-6 | CASSYSGGTNEKLFF
TRBJ1-2 | TRBV7-2 | CASSLEQGDYGYTF
TRBJ1-5 | TRBV7-8 | CASSEDRGGNQPQHF
TRBJ2-7 | TRBV7-2 | CASSSGQGSMYEQYF
TRBJ1-1 | TRBV30 | CAWSVQLNTEAFF
TRBJ2-7 | TRBV28 | CASSGGQEVSYEQYF
TRBJ1-1 | TRBV6-5 | CASSYSIRGVTEAFF
TRBJ1-2 | TRBV30 | CAWSSQRNYGYTF
TRBJ1-5 | TRBV6-5 | CASSWGGDSQPQHF
TRBJ1-1 | TRBV3-1/TRBV3-2 | CASRDRGLTEAFF
TRBJ1-2 | TRBV19 | CASMGTVYGYTF
TRBJ1-6 | TRBV5-6 | CASSLTGLYNSPLHF
TRBJ2-3 | TRBV30 | CAWNPPGIADTQYF
TRBJ1-1 | TRBV7-6 | CASSLAQGEYTEAFF
TRBJ1-4 | TRBV29-1 | CSVQKGWNEKLFF
TRBJ1-1 | TRBV3-1/TRBV3-2 | CASSQAGQGKTEAFF
TRBJ2-3 | TRBV4-1 | CASSQEHRVGSENTQYF
TRBJ2-7 | TRBV4-1 | CASSQSSGRDYEQYF
TRBJ1-1 | TRBV30 | CAWSALGANTEAFF
TRBJ1-2 | TRBV5-4 | CASSSDRGGGYGYTF
TRBJ1-4 | TRBV28 | CASSGGGRSNEKLFF
TRBJ1-1 | TRBV19 | CASSMGGSGNTEAFF
TRBJ2-5 | TRBV28 | CASSRGAGGRETQYF
TRBJ1-4 | TRBV29-1 | CSVSDRGNEKLFF
TRBJ1-1 | TRBV27 | CASSINSMNTEAFF
TRBJ1-5 | TRBV18 | CASSLNPRTQPQHF
TRBJ1-5 | TRBV4-3 | CASSQVKGLEPQHF
TRBJ2-1 | TRBV6-1 | CASREHGLADVWFYNEQFF
TRBJ2-5 | TRBV5-4 | CASSLHSLETQYF
TRBJ1-3 | TRBV5-1 | CASSFGTDGNTIYF